These T cell receptor beta chains were read from a single sample in a study of graft-versus-host responses after intestinal transplantation. This table comes from immunoSEQ multiplex PCR, and its TCRdb copy is limited to in-frame clones, with some not included. The sample lists some 86,000 clones, around 90% occurring once. These receptors' targets are unknown. The sample was unstimulated CD4+ T cells sorted from spleen or lymph node cells, taken before transplant. Receptor source: a human donor who was the organ donor for an intestinal transplant. Both conserved end residues are part of each CDR3. The order of the fields is J gene, V gene, clone size, D gene, CDR3 DNA, CDR3 protein. D genes are given only for firm matches. Clone size is stated in some rows and not others, as once, few, many or a class when expanded.

TRBJ1-1 | TRBV18 | . | . | TGTGCCAGCTCACCAAGACAAGACGCTGAAGCTTTCTTT | CASSPRQDAEAFF
TRBJ2-1 | TRBV12-5 | . | TRBD1 | TGTGCTAGTGGTCCGGGACAGTCGGCTAACAATGAGCAGTTCTTC | CASGPGQSANNEQFF
TRBJ2-1 | TRBV29-1 | . | TRBD1 | TGCAGCGTCCGGGACAGTACCTACAATGAGCAGTTCTTC | CSVRDSTYNEQFF
TRBJ2-7 | TRBV10-3 | . | TRBD1 | TGTGCCACCGTCCCGGGACAGGGCTACGAGCAGTACTTC | CATVPGQGYEQYF
TRBJ2-1 | TRBV5-1 | . | . | TGCGCCAGCAAGGGCGGGGACTACAATGAGCAGTTCTTC | CASKGGDYNEQFF
TRBJ1-1 | TRBV5-1 | . | . | TGCGCCAGCAGCCAAGCAGGATTCCTGAACACTGAAGCTTTCTTT | CASSQAGFLNTEAFF
TRBJ1-6 | TRBV7-8 | . | TRBD1 | TGTGCCAGCAGCTTGTACAGGGGACCCGCCGATAATTCACCCCTCCACTTT | CASSLYRGPADNSPLHF
TRBJ2-3 | TRBV6-1 | . | . | TGTGCCAGCACCCCCCCGTACATCACAGATACGCAGTATTTT | CASTPPYITDTQYF
TRBJ1-4 | TRBV18 | . | . | TGTGCCAGCTCACTCGACAGAGCTAATGAAAAACTGTTTTTT | CASSLDRANEKLFF
TRBJ1-4 | TRBV9 | once | . | TGTGCCAGCAGCCGGGGGGTGGGAGAAAAACTGTTTTTT | CASSRGVGEKLFF
TRBJ2-2 | TRBV29-1 | . | TRBD2 | TGCAGCGTTCTGGCTAGCGGGAGTAGGAACACCGGGGAGCTGTTTTTT | CSVLASGSRNTGELFF
TRBJ2-7 | TRBV5-6 | . | TRBD1 | TGTGCCAGCAGCCCGGACAGGGCGAGATTGGACTACGAGCAGTACTTC | CASSPDRARLDYEQYF
TRBJ2-5 | TRBV18 | once | TRBD1 | TGTGCCAGCTCACCCGGGACAGGGGGAGGCCAAGAGACCCAGTACTTC | CASSPGTGGGQETQYF
TRBJ2-7 | TRBV5-1 | . | TRBD1 | TGCGCCAGCAGCTTGCGGGACAGGGACGAGCAGTACTTC | CASSLRDRDEQYF
TRBJ2-7 | TRBV7-8 | . | TRBD1 | TGTGCCAGCAGCCTCCGGGACAGAGCCTACGAGCAGTACTTC | CASSLRDRAYEQYF
TRBJ2-7 | TRBV4-3 | . | TRBD2 | TGCGCCAGCAGCCAAGAGCTCCTAGCGGGGTCCTACGAGCAGTACTTC | CASSQELLAGSYEQYF
TRBJ1-3 | TRBV28 | . | TRBD1 | TGTGCCAGCAGTTGGGGTGACAGGGGTGCTGGAAACACCATATATTTT | CASSWGDRGAGNTIYF
TRBJ1-2 | TRBV30 | . | TRBD1 | TGTGCCTGGCTGTCCCGGGACAGGGTCGCCTCGGGCTATGGCTACACCTTC | CAWLSRDRVASGYGYTF
TRBJ2-7 | TRBV28 | . | TRBD2 | TGTGCCAGCAGTTCCTCGGGGACTAGCGGGGGGGGGAACTACGAGCAGTACTTC | CASSSSGTSGGGNYEQYF
TRBJ2-5 | TRBV5-6 | . | . | TGTGCCAGCAGCCCGGGCGCAGCCTGGGACACCGGGTGGGAGACCCAGTACTTC | CASSPGAAWDTGWETQYF
TRBJ1-1 | TRBV2 | . | . | TGTGCCAACCAGGGACAAATGAACACTGAAGCTTTCTTT | CANQGQMNTEAFF
TRBJ2-2 | TRBV11-3 | . | . | TGTGCCAGCAGCCCGGGGACCGGGGAGCTGTTTTTT | CASSPGTGELFF
TRBJ2-7 | TRBV7-9 | . | . | TGTGCCAGCAGGAGGGAAATTGGCGAGCAGTACTTC | CASRREIGEQYF
TRBJ2-1 | TRBV6-5 | . | TRBD1 | TGTGCCAGCAGACGGGACAGTTACAATGAGCAGTTCTTC | CASRRDSYNEQFF
TRBJ1-2 | TRBV7-9 | . | TRBD1 | TGTGCCAGCAGCTTTTGGACAGGGAGGGGAGCTAACTATGGCTACACCTTC | CASSFWTGRGANYGYTF
TRBJ2-1 | TRBV19 | . | . | TGTGCCAGTAGTATAGGCTTAGAGAATGAGCAGTTCTTC | CASSIGLENEQFF
TRBJ2-3 | TRBV5-6 | . | TRBD2 | TGTGCCAGCAGCTTGGTCCCGGGAGGGCAGGATACGCAGTATTTT | CASSLVPGGQDTQYF
TRBJ2-3 | TRBV18 | . | TRBD2 | TGTGCCAGCTCATCGAATGGACTAGCGGGGGCAGATACGCAGTATTTT | CASSSNGLAGADTQYF
TRBJ2-5 | TRBV7-9 | . | TRBD2 | TGTGCCAGCAGCCCCGGGTCAATTCCGGGGGGTAAAGAGACCCAGTACTTC | CASSPGSIPGGKETQYF
TRBJ1-2 | TRBV25-1 | . | . | TGTGCCAGCAGTGAAACAGCAGGTTATGGCTACACCTTC | CASSETAGYGYTF
TRBJ2-3 | TRBV2 | . | TRBD2 | TGTGCCAGCAGTGATCCTAGCGGTGAAGATACGCAGTATTTT | CASSDPSGEDTQYF
TRBJ1-5 | TRBV6-1 | few | . | TGTGCCAGCAGCCCACTCGGGTTCAGCAATCAGCCCCAGCATTTT | CASSPLGFSNQPQHF
TRBJ1-3 | TRBV5-4 | . | . | TGTGCCAGCAGCTTGGACAGTCTCTCTGGAAACACCATATATTTT | CASSLDSLSGNTIYF
TRBJ2-2 | TRBV7-3 | . | TRBD2 | TGTGCCAGCAGCTTTCCCGCGGGGGGGCCTAGCACCGGGGAGCTGTTTTTT | CASSFPAGGPSTGELFF
TRBJ2-3 | TRBV11-2 | . | . | TGTGCCAGCAGCTTGGTCAGGGGCTCAGATACGCAGTATTTT | CASSLVRGSDTQYF
TRBJ2-1 | TRBV20-1 | . | . | TGCAGTGCTAACAGGGAGTATGAGCAGTTCTTC | CSANREYEQFF
TRBJ2-2 | TRBV6-5 | . | . | TGTGCCAGCAGTAGAGACTGGTACCCCGGGGAGCTGTTTTTT | CASSRDWYPGELFF
TRBJ2-5 | TRBV4-1 | . | TRBD2 | TGCGCCAGCAGCCAAGCGGGGGGGCAGGTGGGGACCCAGTACTTC | CASSQAGGQVGTQYF
TRBJ2-7 | TRBV25-1 | . | TRBD2 | TGTGCCAGCAGTGCAACCCCGGGACTAGGATCCTCCTACGAGCAGTACTTC | CASSATPGLGSSYEQYF
TRBJ2-5 | TRBV7-8 | . | . | TGTGCCAGCAGCCCTAGAGAGGTGCAAGAGACCCAGTACTTC | CASSPREVQETQYF
TRBJ2-1 | TRBV6-5 | once | TRBD1 | TGTGCCAGCAGTTACTCCGGGACAGGTCCCTACAATGAGCAGTTCTTC | CASSYSGTGPYNEQFF
TRBJ1-6 | TRBV28 | . | . | TGTGCCAGCAGTCCCCGACAGGTTGTGTCACCCCTCCACTTT | CASSPRQVVSPLHF